The 7 T cell receptor beta chains presented below share a single source sample, sequenced in a study of blood T cell repertoires in COVID-19. The repertoire was sequenced with immunoSEQ multiplex PCR; TCRdb's copy has only in-frame clones and lacks some. Of 290,000 or so clones listed, roughly 85% were seen once; the top ten hold roughly 4.6%. Sequenced input: peripheral blood. These receptors all come from a man aged 45-65 years with active or convalescent COVID-19.

The V gene is TRBV5-5, the J gene TRBJ2-5; 8 nucleotides match TRBD1. V was clipped by 4 bases and J by 4 bases; unmatched bases: 3. This CDR3 is 13 amino acids long. CDR1 SGHKS and CDR2 YYEKEE come from the germline V gene (reference sequence). CDR3 in amino acids: CASSRGQGETQYF. The CDR3 DNA is TGTGCCAGCAGCCGCGGACAGGGAGAGACCCAGTACTTC.

V gene TRBV7-8 combines with J gene TRBJ1-4; tentatively, D is TRBD1 (6 bases). Germline loops: CDR1 SGHVS, CDR2 FQNEAQ. V was trimmed by 4 bases and J by 8 bases, leaving 8 bases between them. The CDR3 totals 12 residues. The CDR3 bases are TGTGCCAGCAGCTCCCAGGGGGAAAAACTGTTTTTT. Its translation: CASSSQGEKLFF. The full variable domain, with the rest looked up from reference TRBV7-8 and TRBJ1-4, is GAGVSQSPRYKVAKRGQDVALRCDPISGHVSLFWYQQALGQGPEFLTYFQNEAQLDKSGLPSDRFFAERPEGSVSTLKIQRTQQEDSAVYLCASSSQGEKLFFGSGTQLSVL.

A note on this clone: Other nucleotide sequences in the sample specify the same CDR3. The chain combines TRBV18 with TRBJ1-1; D is unresolved. V was pared by 3 bases and J by 1 base, with 9 bases between. Germline V gene data show CDR1 as KGHSH and CDR2 as LQKENI. This CDR3 region has 14 residues. Here the CDR3 reads CASSPGVTNTEAFF. The CDR3 nucleotides read TGTGCCAGCTCACCGGGCGTTACGAACACTGAAGCTTTCTTT. Variable domain in full (rest from reference TRBV18 and TRBJ1-1): NAGVMQNPRHLVRRRGQEARLRCSPMKGHSHVYWYRQLPEEGLKFMVYLQKENIIDESGMPKERFSAEFPKEGPSILRIQQVVRGDSAAYFCASSPGVTNTEAFFGQGTRLTVV.

The chain employs TRBV29-1 and TRBJ2-3; TRBD1 matches 9 bases. The CDR3 extends over 14 amino acids. Looked up from germline, CDR1 is SQVTM and CDR2 is ANQGSEA. The junction had 7 bases not matched to a gene; V was cut back by 4 bases and J by 5 bases. CDR3 bases: TGCAGCGTTGTTACGGACAGGGGACGAGATACGCAGTATTTT. This encodes CSVVTDRGRDTQYF.

The CDR3 DNA is TGTGCCAGCAGCTTATTTATACTAGATCCGCAGTTCTTC. It is translated as CASSLFILDPQFF. This chain uses TRBV7-8 with TRBJ2-1, with a possible D match to TRBD2 (5 bases). Germline lookup yields CDR1 SGHVS and CDR2 FQNEAQ. With 2 bases removed from V and 12 bases from J, the gap between germline ends came to 14 bases. The CDR3 is 13 residues long.

The rearrangement uses TRBV5-8 and TRBJ2-7, with D maybe TRBD1 (6 bases). Deletions cut 3 bases from V and 2 bases from J, with 12 bases between. There are 14 residues in the CDR3. Per germline, CDR1 SGHTS and CDR2 YDEGEE. As DNA, the CDR3 is TGTGCCAGCAGCTCTACAGGGTTCACCTACGAGCAGTACTTC. It yields the protein CASSSTGFTYEQYF.

The CDR3 region is CATALDSDTQYF. In DNA, the CDR3 is TGTGCCACCGCATTAGATTCTGATACGCAGTATTTT. This chain uses TRBV24-1 with TRBJ2-3, with D uncertain. Per germline, CDR1 KGHDR and CDR2 SFDVKD. This CDR3 contains 12 residues. V lost 9 bases and J 6 bases, leaving 12 bases between the germline ends.